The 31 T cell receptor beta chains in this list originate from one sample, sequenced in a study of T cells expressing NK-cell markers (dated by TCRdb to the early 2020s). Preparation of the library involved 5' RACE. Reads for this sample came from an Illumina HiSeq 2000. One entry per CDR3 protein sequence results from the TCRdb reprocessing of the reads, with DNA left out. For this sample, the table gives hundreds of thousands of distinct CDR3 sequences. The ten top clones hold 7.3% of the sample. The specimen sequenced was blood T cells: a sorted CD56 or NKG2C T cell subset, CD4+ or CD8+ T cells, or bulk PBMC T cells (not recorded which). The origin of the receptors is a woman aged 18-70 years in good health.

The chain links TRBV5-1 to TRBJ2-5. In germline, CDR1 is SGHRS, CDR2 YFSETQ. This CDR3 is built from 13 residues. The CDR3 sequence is CASSFQDPETQYF.

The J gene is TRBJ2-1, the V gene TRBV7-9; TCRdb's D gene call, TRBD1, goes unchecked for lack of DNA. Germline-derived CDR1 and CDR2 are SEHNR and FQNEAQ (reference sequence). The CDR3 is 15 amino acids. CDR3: CASSPRTGKNNEQFF.

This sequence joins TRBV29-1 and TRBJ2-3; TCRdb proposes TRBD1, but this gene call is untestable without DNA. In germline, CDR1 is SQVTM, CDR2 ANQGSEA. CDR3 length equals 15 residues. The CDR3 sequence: CSAVDRGRPTDTQYF.

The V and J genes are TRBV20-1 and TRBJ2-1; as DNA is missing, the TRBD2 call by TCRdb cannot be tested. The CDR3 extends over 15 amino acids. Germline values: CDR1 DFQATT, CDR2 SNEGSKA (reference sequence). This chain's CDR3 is CSARPSGGAYNEQFF.

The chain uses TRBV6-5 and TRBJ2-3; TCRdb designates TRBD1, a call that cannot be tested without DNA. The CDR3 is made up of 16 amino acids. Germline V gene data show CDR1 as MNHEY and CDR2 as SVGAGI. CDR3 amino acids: CASSYITTGGTDTQYF.

CDR3 in amino acids: CASSLSGLQAF. The chain couples TRBV11-2 to TRBJ2-1; checking the TCRdb D call of TRBD1 is not possible without DNA. Germline V gene data show CDR1 as SGHAT and CDR2 as FQNNGV. The CDR3 loop spans 11 amino acids.

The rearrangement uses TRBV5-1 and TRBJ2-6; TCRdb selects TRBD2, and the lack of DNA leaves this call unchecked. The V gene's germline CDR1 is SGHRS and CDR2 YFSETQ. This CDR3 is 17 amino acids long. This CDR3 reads CASGSGGSLPGANVLTF.

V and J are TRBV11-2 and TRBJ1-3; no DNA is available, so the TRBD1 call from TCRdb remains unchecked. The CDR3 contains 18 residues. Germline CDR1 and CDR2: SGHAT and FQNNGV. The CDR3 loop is CASSWTLKTPGSGNTIYF.

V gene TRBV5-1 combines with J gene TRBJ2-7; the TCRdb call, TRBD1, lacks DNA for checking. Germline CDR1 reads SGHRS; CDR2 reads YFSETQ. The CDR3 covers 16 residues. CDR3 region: CASSLEGHTGVYEQYF.

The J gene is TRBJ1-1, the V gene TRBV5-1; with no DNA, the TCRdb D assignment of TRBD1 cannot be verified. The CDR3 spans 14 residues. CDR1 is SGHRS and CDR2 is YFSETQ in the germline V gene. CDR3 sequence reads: CASSLGQGATEAFF.

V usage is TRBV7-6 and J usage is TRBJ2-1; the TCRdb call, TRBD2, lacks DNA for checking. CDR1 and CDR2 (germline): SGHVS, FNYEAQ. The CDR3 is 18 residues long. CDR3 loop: CASSDPGTSGGGYNEQFF.

This CDR3 reads CASSAGGAIHNSPLHF. The V call is TRBV9, the J call TRBJ1-6. Germline CDR1 SGDLS, CDR2 YYNGEE. CDR3 size: 16 residues.

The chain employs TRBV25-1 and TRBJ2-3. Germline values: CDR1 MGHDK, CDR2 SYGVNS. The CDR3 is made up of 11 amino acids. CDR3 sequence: CASSERDTQYF.

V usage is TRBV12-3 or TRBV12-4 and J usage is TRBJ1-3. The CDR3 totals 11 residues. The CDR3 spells CASSPGDTIYF.

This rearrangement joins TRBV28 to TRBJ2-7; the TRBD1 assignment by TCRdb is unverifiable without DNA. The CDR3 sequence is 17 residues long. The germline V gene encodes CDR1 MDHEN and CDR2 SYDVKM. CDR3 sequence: CASSFGARRDSSYEQYF.

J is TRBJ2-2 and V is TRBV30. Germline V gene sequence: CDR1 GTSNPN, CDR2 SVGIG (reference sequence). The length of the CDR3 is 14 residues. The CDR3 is CAWTDLGNTGELFF.

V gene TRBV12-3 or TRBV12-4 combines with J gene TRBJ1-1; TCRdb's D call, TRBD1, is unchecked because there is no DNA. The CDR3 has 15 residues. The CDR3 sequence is CASSLHRGGNTEAFF.

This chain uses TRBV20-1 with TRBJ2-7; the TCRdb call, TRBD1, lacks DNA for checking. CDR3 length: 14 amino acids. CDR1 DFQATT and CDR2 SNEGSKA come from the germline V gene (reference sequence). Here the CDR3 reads CSAPETGMFYEQYF.

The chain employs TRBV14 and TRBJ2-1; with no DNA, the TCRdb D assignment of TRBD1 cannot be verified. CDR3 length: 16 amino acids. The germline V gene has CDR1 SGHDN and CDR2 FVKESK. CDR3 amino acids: CASSQGAGTPYNEQFF. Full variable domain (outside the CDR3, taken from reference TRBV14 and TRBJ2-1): EAGVTQFPSHSVIEKGQTVTLRCDPISGHDNLYWYRRVMGKEIKFLLHFVKESKQDESGMPNNRFLAERTGGTYSTLKVQPAELEDSGVYFCASSQGAGTPYNEQFFGPGTRLTVL.

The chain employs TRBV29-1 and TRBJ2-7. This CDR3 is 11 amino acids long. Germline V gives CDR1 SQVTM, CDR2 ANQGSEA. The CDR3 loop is CSVGGLGEQYF.

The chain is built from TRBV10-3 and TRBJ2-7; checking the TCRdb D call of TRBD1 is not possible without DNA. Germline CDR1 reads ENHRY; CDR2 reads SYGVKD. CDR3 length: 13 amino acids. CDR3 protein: CAISGRDPYEQYF.

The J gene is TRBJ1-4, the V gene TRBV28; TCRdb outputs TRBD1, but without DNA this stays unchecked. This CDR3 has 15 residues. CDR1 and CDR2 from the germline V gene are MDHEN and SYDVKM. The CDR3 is CASSPQGATNEKLFF.

The CDR3 spells CASSLSRGTATDTQYF. The chain recombines TRBV7-3 with TRBJ2-3; TCRdb's D gene call, TRBD2, goes unchecked for lack of DNA. The CDR3 consists of 16 residues. Germline lookup yields CDR1 SGHTA and CDR2 FQGTGA.

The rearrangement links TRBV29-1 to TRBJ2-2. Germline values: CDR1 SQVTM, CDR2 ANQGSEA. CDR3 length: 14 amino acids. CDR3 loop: CSAGTGKGTGELFF.

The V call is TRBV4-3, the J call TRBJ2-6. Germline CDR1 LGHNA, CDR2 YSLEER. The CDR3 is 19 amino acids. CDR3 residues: CASSLLGVIGRTGANVLTF.

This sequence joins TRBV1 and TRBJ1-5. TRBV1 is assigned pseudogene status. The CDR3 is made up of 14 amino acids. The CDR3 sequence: CTSSRNGVNQPQHF.

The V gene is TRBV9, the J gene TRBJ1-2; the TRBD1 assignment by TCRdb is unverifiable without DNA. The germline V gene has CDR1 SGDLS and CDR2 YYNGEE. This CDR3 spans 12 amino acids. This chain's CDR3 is CASSVAPHGYTF.

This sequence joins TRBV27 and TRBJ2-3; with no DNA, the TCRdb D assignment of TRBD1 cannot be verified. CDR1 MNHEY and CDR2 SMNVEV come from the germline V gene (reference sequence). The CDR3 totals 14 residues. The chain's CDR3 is CATSPDRATDTQYF.

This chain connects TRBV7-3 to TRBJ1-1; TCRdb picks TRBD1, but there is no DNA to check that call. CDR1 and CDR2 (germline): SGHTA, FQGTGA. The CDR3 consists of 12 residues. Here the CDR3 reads CASSPGDTEAFF.

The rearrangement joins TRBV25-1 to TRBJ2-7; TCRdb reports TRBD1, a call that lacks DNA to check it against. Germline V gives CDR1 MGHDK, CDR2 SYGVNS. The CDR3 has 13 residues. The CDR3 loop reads CASSELGGYEQYF.

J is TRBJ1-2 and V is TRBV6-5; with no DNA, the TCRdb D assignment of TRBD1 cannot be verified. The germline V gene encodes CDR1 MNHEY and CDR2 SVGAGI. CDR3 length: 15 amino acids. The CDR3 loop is CASSYSVLSVNGYTF.